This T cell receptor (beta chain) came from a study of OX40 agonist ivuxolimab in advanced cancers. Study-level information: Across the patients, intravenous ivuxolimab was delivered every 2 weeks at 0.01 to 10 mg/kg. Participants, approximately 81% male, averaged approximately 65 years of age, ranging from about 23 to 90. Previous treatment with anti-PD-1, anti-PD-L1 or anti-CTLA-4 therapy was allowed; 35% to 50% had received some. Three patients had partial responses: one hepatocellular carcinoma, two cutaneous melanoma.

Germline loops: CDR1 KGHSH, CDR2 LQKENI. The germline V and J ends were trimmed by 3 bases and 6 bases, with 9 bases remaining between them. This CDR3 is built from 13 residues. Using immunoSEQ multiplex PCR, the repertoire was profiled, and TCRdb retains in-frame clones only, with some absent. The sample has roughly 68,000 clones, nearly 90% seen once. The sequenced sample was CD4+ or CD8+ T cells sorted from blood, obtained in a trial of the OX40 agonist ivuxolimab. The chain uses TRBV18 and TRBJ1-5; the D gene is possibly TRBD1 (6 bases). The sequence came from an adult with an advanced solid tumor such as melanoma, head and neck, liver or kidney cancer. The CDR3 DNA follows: TGTGCCAGCTCACCCGACAGGTTTCAGCCCCAGCATTTT. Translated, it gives CASSPDRFQPQHF.